Following are 7 T cell receptor beta chains from one sample sequenced in a study of blood T cell repertoires in COVID-19. TCRdb's copy holds only in-frame clones and misses some; the assay was immunoSEQ multiplex PCR. Among fewer than 300,000 clones listed, 83% were seen once. The sample taken for sequencing was peripheral blood. The receptors here all came from a woman aged 50 to 60 who had recovered from COVID-19.

This chain connects TRBV28 to TRBJ2-7; D gene ambiguous. The CDR3 length is 12 residues. CDR1 MDHEN and CDR2 SYDVKM come from the germline V gene. Deletions cut 7 bases from V and 4 bases from J, with 11 bases between. CDR3 loop: CASTVADYEQYF. For the CDR3, the DNA is TGTGCCAGCACGGTCGCCGATTACGAGCAGTACTTC.

This clone occurred many times. The chain has TRBV7-8 and TRBJ2-7, with 16 bases that match TRBD2. Germline V gene lookup returns CDR1 SGHVS and CDR2 FQNEAQ. The CDR3 runs 17 residues. V lost 0 bases and J lost 6; bases outside the gene matches: 5. The CDR3 coding sequence is TGTGCCAGCAGCTTAGCTGGGACTAGCGGGGGGGCATTCGAGCAGTACTTC. This encodes CASSLAGTSGGAFEQYF.

The chain recombines TRBV6-5 with TRBJ2-1; tentative D call: TRBD2 (6 bases). Germline CDR1 is MNHEY and CDR2 is SVGAGI. The CDR3 spans 15 residues. Trimming pared 0 bases from V and 7 bases from J, leaving 13 bases between. DNA of the CDR3: TGTGCCAGCAGTTACTCGGACTATTACTTAAATGAGCAGTTCTTC. Protein: CASSYSDYYLNEQFF.

This sequence joins TRBV7-2 and TRBJ1-2; TRBD1 might be the D (5 bases). The CDR3 covers 16 residues. Trimming removed 5 bases at V and 2 bases at J, with 18 bases between. Germline-derived CDR1 and CDR2 are SGHTA and FQGNSA. CDR3 DNA sequence: TGTGCCAGCAGCCCCGGAGCCCCGACAGAGAACTATGGCTACACCTTC. Its protein product is CASSPGAPTENYGYTF. Supplemented by reference TRBV7-2 and TRBJ1-2, the full variable domain reads GAGVSQSPSNKVTEKGKDVELRCDPISGHTALYWYRQSLGQGLEFLIYFQGNSAPDKSGLPSDRFSAERTGGSVSTLTIQRTQQEDSAVYLCASSPGAPTENYGYTFGSGTRLTVV.

The chain has TRBV7-3 and TRBJ2-1; 8 bases map to TRBD2. This CDR3 is built from 17 residues. Per germline, CDR1 SGHTA and CDR2 FQGTGA. The V segment lost 1 base and the J segment 0 bases; nucleotides outside the gene matches: 5. The CDR3 spells CASSLSRGGFSYNEQFF. DNA of the CDR3: TGTGCCAGCAGCTTAAGTCGGGGGGGTTTCTCCTACAATGAGCAGTTCTTC.

This sequence joins TRBV7-9 and TRBJ2-6; a possible D gene is TRBD1 (6 bases). The germline V and J ends were trimmed by 11 bases and 0 bases, with 11 bases remaining between them. Germline V gives CDR1 SEHNR, CDR2 FQNEAQ (reference sequence). CDR3 length equals 14 residues. The CDR3 bases are TGTGCCGCAAGACAGGACTCTGGGGCCAACGTCCTGACTTTC. It specifies CAARQDSGANVLTF.

V and J are TRBV27 and TRBJ1-4; TRBD1 matches 7 bases. Germline trimming cut 6 bases from V and 6 bases from J; bases unmatched to any gene: 4. This CDR3 contains 13 residues. Germline loops: CDR1 MNHEY, CDR2 SMNVEV (reference sequence). CDR3: CASSYGTDEKLFF. The CDR3 DNA reads as TGTGCCAGCAGCTACGGGACAGATGAAAAACTGTTTTTT.